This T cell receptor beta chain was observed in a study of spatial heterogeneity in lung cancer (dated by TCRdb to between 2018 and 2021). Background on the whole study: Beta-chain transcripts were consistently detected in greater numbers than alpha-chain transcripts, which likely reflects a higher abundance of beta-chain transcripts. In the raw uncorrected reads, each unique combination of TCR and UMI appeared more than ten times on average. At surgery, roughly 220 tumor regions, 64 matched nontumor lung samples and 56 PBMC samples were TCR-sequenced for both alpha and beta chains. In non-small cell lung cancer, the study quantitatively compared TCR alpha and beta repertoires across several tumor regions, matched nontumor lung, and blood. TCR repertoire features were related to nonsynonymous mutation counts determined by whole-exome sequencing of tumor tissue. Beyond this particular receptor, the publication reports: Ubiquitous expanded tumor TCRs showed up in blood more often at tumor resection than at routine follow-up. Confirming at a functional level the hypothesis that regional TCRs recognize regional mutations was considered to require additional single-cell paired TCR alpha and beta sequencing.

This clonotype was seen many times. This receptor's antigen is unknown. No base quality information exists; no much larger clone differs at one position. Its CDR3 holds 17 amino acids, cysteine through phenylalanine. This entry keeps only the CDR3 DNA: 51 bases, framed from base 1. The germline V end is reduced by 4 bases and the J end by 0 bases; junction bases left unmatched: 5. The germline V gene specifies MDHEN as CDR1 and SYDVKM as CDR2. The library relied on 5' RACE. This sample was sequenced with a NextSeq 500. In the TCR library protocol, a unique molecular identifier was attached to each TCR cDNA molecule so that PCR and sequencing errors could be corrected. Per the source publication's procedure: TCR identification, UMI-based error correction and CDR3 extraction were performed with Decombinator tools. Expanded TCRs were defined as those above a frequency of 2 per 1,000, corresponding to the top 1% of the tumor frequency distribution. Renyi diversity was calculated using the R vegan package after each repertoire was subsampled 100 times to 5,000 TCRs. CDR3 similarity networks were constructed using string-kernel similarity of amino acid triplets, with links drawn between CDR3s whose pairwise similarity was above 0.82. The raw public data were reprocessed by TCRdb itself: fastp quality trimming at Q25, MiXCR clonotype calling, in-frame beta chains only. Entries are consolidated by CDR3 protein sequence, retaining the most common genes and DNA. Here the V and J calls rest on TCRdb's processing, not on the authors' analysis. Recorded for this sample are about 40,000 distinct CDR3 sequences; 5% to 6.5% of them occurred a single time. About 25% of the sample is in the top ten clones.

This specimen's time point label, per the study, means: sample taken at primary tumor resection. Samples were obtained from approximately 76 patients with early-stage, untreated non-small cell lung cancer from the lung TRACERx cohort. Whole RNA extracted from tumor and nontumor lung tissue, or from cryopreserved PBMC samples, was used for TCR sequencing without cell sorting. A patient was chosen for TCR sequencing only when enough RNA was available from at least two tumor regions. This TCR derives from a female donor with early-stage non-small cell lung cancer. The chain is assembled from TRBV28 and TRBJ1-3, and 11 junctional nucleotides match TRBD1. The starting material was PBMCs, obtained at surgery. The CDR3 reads CASSSGQGGPSGNTIYF. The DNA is TGTGCCAGCAGTTCGGGACAGGGGGGACCCTCTGGAAACACCATATATTTT. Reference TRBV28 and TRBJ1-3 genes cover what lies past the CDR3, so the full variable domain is DVKVTQSSRYLVKRTGEKVFLECVQDMDHENMFWYRQDPGLGLRLIYFSYDVKMKEKGDIPEGYSVSREKKERFSLILESASTNQTSMYLCASSSGQGGPSGNTIYFGEGSWLTVV.